This entry lists 32 T cell receptor beta chains sequenced from one sample in a study of T cells in Graves' hyperthyroidism and ophthalmopathy. Template material for amplifying TCR beta CDR3 regions consisted of RNA transcripts. When the TCR CDR3 underwent first-round RT-PCR, the HTBI primer set was used. From the multiplex PCR reads, TCRdb called clonotypes with MiXCR, one entry per CDR3 protein. The data contain under 350,000 distinct CDR3 sequences, roughly an eighth of them singletons. Sequencing was done on a sample of blood. The source of these receptors is a woman in her 40s with Graves' hyperthyroidism.

This clonotype was counted once. A single base separates this from a much larger clone, so it may be a read error. This is likely a read error, given that the CDR3 carries no conserved phenylalanine or tryptophan at its end. The chain recombines TRBV7-8 with TRBJ1-2; 8 positions agree with TRBD1. Germline CDR1 reads SGHVS; CDR2 reads FQNEAQ. The length of the CDR3 is 17 residues. The trim removed 4 bases at V and 1 base at J, leaving 11 bases unmatched. CDR3 sequence: CASSSSLGQGDNYGYTL. Written as DNA, the CDR3 is TGTGCCAGCAGCTCCTCCCTAGGACAGGGCGATAACTATGGCTACACCTTA.

As to this clonotype: Possible read error: a much larger clone is one base away. V gene TRBV20-1 combines with J gene TRBJ2-7; 9 nucleotides agree with TRBD2. CDR1 is DFQATT and CDR2 is SNEGSKA in the germline V gene (reference sequence). The CDR3 is 13 residues long. The CDR3 protein is CSARPSGTYAQYF. CDR3 nucleotide sequence: TGCAGTGCTAGGCCTAGCGGGACATACGCGCAGTACTTC.

In its sample, this clonotype was seen many times. This chain links TRBV11-2 with TRBJ1-2; 8 bases agree with TRBD1. The germline CDR1 and CDR2 sequences are SGHAT and FQNNGV. V dropped 1 base and J dropped 6; count of bases not matched to a gene: 7. The CDR3 totals 15 residues. CDR3 DNA sequence: TGTGCCAGCAGCTTAGCCGGGACAGGTGGGAATGGCTACACCTTC. Translated: CASSLAGTGGNGYTF.

This clonotype was counted only a few times. The CDR3 coding sequence is TGTGCCAGCAGTTTGAACGGGGGGCTTAATGAAAAACTGTTTTTT. This encodes CASSLNGGLNEKLFF. V gene TRBV27 combines with J gene TRBJ1-4; tentatively, D is TRBD1 (6 bases). V lost 3 bases to trimming and J lost 4 bases, with 12 bases between them. CDR1 MNHEY and CDR2 SMNVEV come from the germline V gene (reference sequence). The length of the CDR3 is 15 residues.

J is TRBJ1-2 and V is TRBV10-3; 7 positions agree with TRBD1. CDR3 size: 12 residues. Trimming cost V 11 bases and J 4 bases; bases outside gene matches: 7. CDR1 and CDR2 from the germline V gene are ENHRY and SYGVKD. The CDR3 coding sequence is TGTGCCGTCTACAGGGGTCCCTATGGCTACACCTTC. Encoded protein: CAVYRGPYGYTF.

With regard to this clonotype: This may be a read error, as it is one base from a much larger clone. The genes are TRBV12-5 and TRBJ1-1, with unresolved D. This CDR3 spans 13 amino acids. CDR1 and CDR2 from the germline V gene are LGHNT and FRNRAP. Here the CDR3 reads CPSAPLGSTEAFF. The CDR3 DNA sequence: TGTCCTAGTGCCCCACTGGGGAGCACTGAAGCTTTCTTT.

V is TRBV7-8 and J is TRBJ2-1; unclear D gene. The V end was cut by 5 bases, the J end by 3 bases, with 5 bases between. The CDR3 length is 12 residues. Germline V gene data show CDR1 as SGHVS and CDR2 as FQNEAQ. CDR3 DNA: TGTGCCAGCAGCGTGGTCTACAATGAGCAGTTCTTC. Residues: CASSVVYNEQFF.

At least ten counts were recorded for this clonotype. This chain links TRBV7-2 with TRBJ2-2; 8 bases are a match to TRBD2. CDR1 is SGHTA and CDR2 is FQGNSA in the germline V gene. This CDR3 has 16 amino acids. With V trimmed by 4 bases and J by 3 bases, 7 bases remained unmatched. The CDR3 DNA sequence: TGTGCCAGCAGCTCCCCGGGACTAGTATACACCGGGGAGCTGTTTTTT. Amino acid sequence: CASSSPGLVYTGELFF.

This clonotype was counted only a few times. V gene TRBV6-6 combines with J gene TRBJ2-2; D ambiguous. V was pared by 0 bases and J by 6 bases, with 11 bases between. CDR3 size: 15 residues. The germline V gene encodes CDR1 MNHNY and CDR2 SVGAGI (reference sequence). The CDR3 loop is CASSYSTSDAGELFF. As DNA, the CDR3 is TGTGCCAGCAGTTACTCGACATCGGACGCCGGGGAGCTGTTTTTT.

This clonotype was seen at least ten times. The V call is TRBV27, the J call TRBJ2-7; D may be TRBD1 (7 bases). CDR1 is MNHEY, CDR2 SMNVEV, per germline (reference sequence). V was shortened by 6 bases and J by 4 bases, with 25 bases between the two germline ends. The CDR3 runs to 17 residues. The CDR3 spells CASRIPVGRQGAYEQYF. In DNA form, the CDR3 reads TGTGCCAGCAGAATCCCTGTCGGGAGACAGGGAGCTTACGAGCAGTACTTC.

This clonotype was seen many times. This sequence joins TRBV27 and TRBJ2-7; 7 positions match TRBD2. The germline gives CDR1 MNHEY, CDR2 SMNVEV (reference sequence). The CDR3 extends over 14 amino acids. V shed 4 bases and J 0 bases; nucleotides not matched to a gene: 3. The CDR3 region is CASSSGGSSYEQYF. CDR3 sequence (DNA): TGTGCCAGCAGTTCCGGCGGGAGCTCCTACGAGCAGTACTTC.

Note on this clonotype: A much bigger clone sits one base away, suggesting this may be a read error. The CDR3 protein is CASSFRIRLAGEPTDTQYF. CDR3 nucleotide sequence: TGTGCCAGCAGCTTCCGAATTCGACTAGCGGGAGAACCGACAGATACGCAGTATTTT. The chain joins TRBV13 to TRBJ2-3, with 12 bases fitting TRBD2. CDR3 size: 19 residues. Germline values: CDR1 PRHDT, CDR2 FYEKMQ (reference sequence). V trimming: 3 bases; J trimming: 3 bases; junction bases outside the gene matches: 13.

This clonotype was counted many times. The gene calls are TRBV5-8 and TRBJ2-1; 9 nucleotides line up with TRBD2. The CDR3 totals 15 residues. The junction had 10 bases not matched to a gene; V was cut back by 3 bases and J by 9 bases. Germline CDR1 reads SGHTS; CDR2 reads YDEGEE. As DNA, the CDR3 is TGTGCCAGCAGCTCCCCAATAGCGGGAGCGCGTGAGCAGTTCTTC. Translated: CASSSPIAGAREQFF.

This clonotype appeared many times. The chain links TRBV29-1 to TRBJ2-1; D is perhaps TRBD1 (6 bases). Trimming cost V 6 bases and J 5 bases, with 14 bases left between them. The CDR3 has 13 residues. The germline gives CDR1 SQVTM, CDR2 ANQGSEA. The CDR3 DNA is TGCAGCGTCCGGGACAACGCCCACAATGAGCAGTTCTTC. This codes for CSVRDNAHNEQFF.

This clonotype was seen at least ten times. The genes are TRBV18 and TRBJ2-7; no clear D gene. Between the trimmed V and J ends, which lost 1 base and 3 bases, there was a span of 7 bases. The germline V gene encodes CDR1 KGHSH and CDR2 LQKENI. CDR3 size: 13 residues. CDR3 protein: CASSPQVHYEQYF. As DNA, the CDR3 is TGTGCCAGCTCACCACAGGTTCACTACGAGCAGTACTTC.

This clonotype appeared many times. The chain joins TRBV6-1 to TRBJ2-3; D is possibly TRBD2 (5 bases). The CDR3 runs 14 residues. Germline CDR1 and CDR2: MNHNS and SASEGT. The V end lost 9 bases, the J end lost 2 bases, and 15 bases lay between the germline ends. CDR3 sequence (DNA): TGTGCCAGTTTTCCCGGGGAAATCACAGATACGCAGTATTTT. Protein product: CASFPGEITDTQYF.

This clonotype was seen repeatedly, ten times or more. The chain couples TRBV30 to TRBJ1-5; perhaps TRBD1 as D (6 bases). Trimming removed 6 bases at V and 0 bases at J, with 12 bases between. Germline values: CDR1 GTSNPN, CDR2 SVGIG (reference sequence). The CDR3 is made up of 14 amino acids. The CDR3 reads CACRTVNSNQPQHF. The CDR3 DNA sequence: TGTGCCTGCAGGACAGTAAATAGCAATCAGCCCCAGCATTTT.

This clonotype showed up many times. This chain links TRBV11-3 with TRBJ2-5, with D possibly being TRBD2 (6 bases). V was clipped by 5 bases and J by 3 bases, with 10 bases between them. The CDR3 has 13 amino acids. Germline CDR1 and CDR2: SGHNT and YENEEA. The CDR3 here is CASSPREEETQYF. CDR3 bases: TGTGCCAGCAGCCCCAGGGAGGAAGAGACCCAGTACTTC.

The table lists this clonotype with many counts. The chain carries TRBV7-8 and TRBJ1-1; maybe TRBD1 (6 bases). The V gene's germline CDR1 is SGHVS and CDR2 FQNEAQ. CDR3 length equals 17 residues. The germline V and J ends were trimmed by 3 bases and 5 bases, with 22 bases remaining between them. CDR3 bases: TGTGCCAGCAGCTTCTTTTTGTCGGAGAGGGGGAATACTGAAGCTTTCTTT. Residues: CASSFFLSERGNTEAFF. Supplemented by reference TRBV7-8 and TRBJ1-1, the full variable domain reads GAGVSQSPRYKVAKRGQDVALRCDPISGHVSLFWYQQALGQGPEFLTYFQNEAQLDKSGLPSDRFFAERPEGSVSTLKIQRTQQEDSAVYLCASSFFLSERGNTEAFFGQGTRLTVV.

This clonotype has ten or more counts. This chain connects TRBV27 to TRBJ2-7; TRBD1 matches 9 bases. V was pared by 5 bases and J by 1 base, with 3 bases of the junction left unmatched. The CDR3 length is 14 residues. The germline V gene encodes CDR1 MNHEY and CDR2 SMNVEV (reference sequence). The CDR3 coding sequence is TGTGCCAGCAGTGCCGGGACAGGGTCCTACGAGCAGTACTTC. It is translated as CASSAGTGSYEQYF.

There are a few counts of this clonotype. The chain is built from TRBV7-2 and TRBJ2-7; 15 bases line up with TRBD2. The CDR3 extends over 17 amino acids. The germline CDR1 and CDR2 sequences are SGHTA and FQGNSA. V dropped 5 bases and J dropped 4; count of bases not matched to a gene: 9. The CDR3 region is CASSPGLAGGPRYEQYF. CDR3 sequence (DNA): TGTGCCAGCAGCCCCGGACTAGCGGGAGGGCCTCGGTACGAGCAGTACTTC. The variable domain in full, with the rest retrieved from reference TRBV7-2 and TRBJ2-7, is GAGVSQSPSNKVTEKGKDVELRCDPISGHTALYWYRQSLGQGLEFLIYFQGNSAPDKSGLPSDRFSAERTGGSVSTLTIQRTQQEDSAVYLCASSPGLAGGPRYEQYFGPGTRLTVT.

This clonotype was detected a few times. The V and J genes are TRBV24-1 and TRBJ2-1, with D perhaps TRBD1 (5 bases). The CDR3 length is 13 residues. The germline V and J ends were trimmed by 1 base and 9 bases, with 9 bases remaining between them. Germline CDR1 reads KGHDR; CDR2 reads SFDVKD. The CDR3 DNA reads as TGTGCCACCAGTGATTTTCAGGGTTCTGAGCAGTTCTTC. Amino acid sequence: CATSDFQGSEQFF.

This clonotype was observed at least ten times. The chain combines TRBV27 with TRBJ1-1; D is uncertain. CDR3 length: 11 residues. With 6 bases removed from V and 10 bases from J, the gap between germline ends came to 12 bases. Germline-derived CDR1 and CDR2 are MNHEY and SMNVEV (reference sequence). The chain's CDR3 is CASRANGRAFF. In DNA, the CDR3 is TGTGCCAGCAGAGCCAATGGTCGAGCTTTCTTT.

This clonotype came up a few times. The rearrangement uses TRBV11-2 and TRBJ2-6, with 7 bases matching TRBD1. V lost 5 bases, J lost 1 base, and 8 bases stayed unmatched. The CDR3 totals 17 residues. Germline V gene data show CDR1 as SGHAT and CDR2 as FQNNGV. Written as DNA, the CDR3 is TGTGCCAGCAGCAAACAGGGGCTCATATCTGGGGCCAACGTCCTGACTTTC. Translating gives CASSKQGLISGANVLTF.

This clonotype was seen a few times. The chain joins TRBV2 to TRBJ2-5, with 7 bases identical to TRBD2. Germline V gene lookup returns CDR1 SNHLY and CDR2 FYNNEI. The V and J ends lost 4 bases and 3 bases, in that order; junction bases with no gene match: 8. This CDR3 region has 15 residues. As DNA, the CDR3 is TGTGCCAGCAGTGCCCCGACAGCGGGGAAAGAGACCCAGTACTTC. Translating gives CASSAPTAGKETQYF.

Many counts were recorded for this clonotype. J is TRBJ2-1 and V is TRBV5-1; D call uncertain. The length of the CDR3 is 12 residues. Between the trimmed V and J ends, which lost 6 bases and 4 bases, there was a span of 8 bases. Germline CDR1 is SGHRS and CDR2 is YFSETQ. CDR3 region: CASKGSYNEQFF. The CDR3 DNA reads TGCGCCAGCAAAGGGTCGTACAATGAGCAGTTCTTC.

This clonotype has ten or more counts. The chain uses TRBV2 and TRBJ2-5; no firm D call. The CDR3 covers 12 residues. CDR1 and CDR2 from the germline V gene are SNHLY and FYNNEI. Trimming shortened V by 1 base and J by 4 bases, and 4 bases separated the two germline ends. This CDR3 is CASSEVLETQYF. CDR3 bases: TGTGCCAGCAGTGAAGTCTTAGAGACCCAGTACTTC.

This clonotype was seen repeatedly, ten times or more. The chain has TRBV9 and TRBJ2-1; 8 bases are a match to TRBD1. V lost 0 bases, J lost 3 bases, and 14 bases stayed unmatched. The CDR3 runs 19 residues. From germline, CDR1 is SGDLS and CDR2 YYNGEE. As DNA, the CDR3 is TGTGCCAGCAGCGTAGACGGGCAGGGGGCCGAGCGGTACTACAATGAGCAGTTCTTC. Amino acid sequence: CASSVDGQGAERYYNEQFF. The entire variable domain, with the rest obtained from reference TRBV9 and TRBJ2-1, is as follows: DSGVTQTPKHLITATGQRVTLRCSPRSGDLSVYWYQQSLDQGLQFLIQYYNGEERAKGNILERFSAQQFPDLHSELNLSSLELGDSALYFCASSVDGQGAERYYNEQFFGPGTRLTVL.

The V gene is TRBV9, the J gene TRBJ2-3; no reliable D call. The CDR3 is 15 amino acids. The V gene's germline CDR1 is SGDLS and CDR2 YYNGEE. Trimming removed 0 bases from V and 2 bases from J, with 10 bases in between. The CDR3 DNA reads TGTGCCAGCAGCGTAGATGCGCGGCACACAGATACGCAGTATTTT. It is translated as CASSVDARHTDTQYF.

CDR3: CASSLELAGGLGEQFF. The CDR3 DNA is TGTGCCAGCAGCTTAGAGCTAGCGGGGGGGTTGGGTGAGCAGTTCTTC. V usage is TRBV13 and J usage is TRBJ2-1; 12 positions agree with TRBD2. The germline V gene has CDR1 PRHDT and CDR2 FYEKMQ (reference sequence). Trimming took 1 base from V and 9 from J; bases not matched to a gene: 7. This CDR3 contains 16 residues.

This clonotype was recorded at least ten times. The DNA of the CDR3 is TGTGCCAGCAGCTTTATCCCAGATACGCAGTATTTT. Translated: CASSFIPDTQYF. This chain uses TRBV11-2 with TRBJ2-3; unclear D gene. CDR3 length: 12 residues. Trimming left V 3 bases short and J 4 bases short, with 5 bases between. The germline V gene has CDR1 SGHAT and CDR2 FQNNGV.

This clonotype was counted only a few times. V and J are TRBV5-1 and TRBJ2-3; no firm D call. Germline V CDR1 and CDR2: SGHRS, YFSETQ. There are 14 residues in the CDR3. With 0 bases removed from V and 6 bases from J, the gap between germline ends came to 11 bases. CDR3 nucleotides: TGCGCCAGCAGCTTGGCCTCCATACCGGATACGCAGTATTTT. It codes for CASSLASIPDTQYF.